Presented here are 24 T cell receptor beta chains from one specimen sequenced in a study of patients and donors after allogeneic stem cell transplantation. TCRdb re-analysed the RT-PCR reads in MiXCR, keeping a single row per CDR3 protein. This sample yields hundreds of thousands of distinct CDR3 sequences, of which 15% to 20% are seen a single time; 6.5% to 7.5% belongs to the top ten. Input material: blood, either unsorted or a sorted T cell fraction (not recorded which). The receptors come from a human donor who was either an allogeneic HSCT recipient or a stem cell or donor lymphocyte infusion donor (not recorded which). It is not recorded whose cells these are; they may come from a transplant donor.

This clonotype has ten or more counts. The chain carries TRBV7-9 and TRBJ1-1; D is possibly TRBD1 (6 bases). Germline V gene lookup returns CDR1 SEHNR and CDR2 FQNEAQ (reference sequence). The V and J ends lost 5 bases and 1 base respectively, with 11 bases between them. The CDR3 is 14 amino acids. CDR3 nucleotides: TGTGCCAGCAGCATATGGACAGCGAACACTGAAGCTTTCTTT. Encoded protein: CASSIWTANTEAFF.

The sample holds many counts of this clonotype. The rearrangement uses TRBV6-1 and TRBJ1-5; possibly TRBD1 for D (6 bases). Germline CDR1 and CDR2: MNHNS and SASEGT. V lost 8 bases, J lost 4 bases, and 18 bases lay in between. The CDR3 covers 15 residues. The CDR3 loop is CASSTGWGRNQPQHF. CDR3 nucleotides: TGTGCCAGCTCCACTGGGTGGGGGCGTAATCAGCCCCAGCATTTT.

The V and J genes are TRBV12-3 or TRBV12-4 and TRBJ1-5, with 11 bases matching TRBD1. V shed 3 bases and J 6 bases; nucleotides not matched to a gene: 7. This CDR3 is built from 16 residues. This CDR3 reads CASSLGTGGLSQPQHF. The CDR3 nucleotides are TGTGCCAGCAGTTTGGGGACAGGGGGGTTAAGTCAGCCCCAGCATTTT.

V usage is TRBV6-5 and J usage is TRBJ1-4; no definite D call. Trimming cost V 0 bases and J 7 bases, with 3 bases left between them. The germline V gene has CDR1 MNHEY and CDR2 SVGAGI. This CDR3 is 12 amino acids long. The CDR3 DNA reads as TGTGCCAGCAGTTACTCCGGTGAAAAACTGTTTTTT. It is translated as CASSYSGEKLFF.

The chain carries TRBV10-3 and TRBJ1-2, with D maybe TRBD1 (5 bases). V shed 6 bases and J shed 8 bases, with 13 bases lying between them. This CDR3 spans 12 amino acids. CDR1 is ENHRY, CDR2 SYGVKD, per germline. This CDR3 is CAIRGTLGGYTF. CDR3 in DNA: TGTGCCATCAGGGGGACCTTGGGAGGCTACACCTTC.

In regard to this clonotype: A read error may explain this, as a much larger clone is one base away. The chain has TRBV4-3 and TRBJ2-7; 11 positions match TRBD2. This CDR3 is built from 15 residues. Germline CDR1 is LGHNA and CDR2 is YSLEER. The DNA of the CDR3 is TGCGCCAGCAGCCAGTTGGGGGGGACTAGCGGAGAGCAGCACTTC. It encodes CASSQLGGTSGEQHF.

This chain joins TRBV3-1 and TRBJ1-2; D ambiguous. The CDR3 totals 16 residues. The V gene lost 0 bases and the J gene lost 5 bases, with 16 bases spanning the gap. Looked up from germline, CDR1 is LGHDT and CDR2 is YNNKEL (reference sequence). The CDR3 sequence is CASSQDPGQEGYGYTF. The CDR3 DNA follows: TGTGCCAGCAGCCAAGACCCCGGGCAGGAGGGTTATGGCTACACCTTC.

The chain recombines TRBV12-3 or TRBV12-4 with TRBJ2-1; no clear D. CDR3 size: 15 residues. Trimming pared 3 bases from V and 6 bases from J, leaving 15 bases between. CDR3 sequence reads: CASSLRQASGNEQFF. DNA of the CDR3: TGTGCCAGCAGTTTGCGGCAGGCTTCGGGCAATGAGCAGTTCTTC.

This chain's CDR3 is CASSFPGLASPSTDTQYF. For the CDR3, the DNA is TGTGCCAGCAGTTTTCCGGGACTAGCGAGCCCTAGCACAGATACGCAGTATTTT. This chain joins TRBV12-3 or TRBV12-4 and TRBJ2-3, with 10 bases lining up with TRBD2. Unmatched junction bases numbered 9, after V lost 3 bases and J lost 0 bases. The CDR3 has 18 residues.

The chain recombines TRBV7-8 with TRBJ1-1, with 8 bases fitting TRBD1. Germline V gene lookup returns CDR1 SGHVS and CDR2 FQNEAQ. J was trimmed by 4 bases and V by 3 bases; bases with no gene match: 4. The CDR3 is 14 amino acids. The CDR3 loop reads CASSFRDRTTEAFF. CDR3 sequence (DNA): TGTGCCAGCAGCTTCCGGGACAGGACCACTGAAGCTTTCTTT.

CDR3 in DNA: TGTGCCACCGGGGACGGAACTAATTCACCCCTCCACTTT. Encoded protein: CATGDGTNSPLHF. The rearrangement uses TRBV6-1 and TRBJ1-6; perhaps TRBD1 as D (5 bases). The CDR3 has 13 residues. Trimming stripped 10 bases from V and 6 bases from J, with 13 bases between. Germline CDR1 and CDR2: MNHNS and SASEGT.

There are a few counts of this clonotype. This rearrangement joins TRBV20-1 to TRBJ2-5; 7 nucleotides line up with TRBD2. This CDR3 contains 15 residues. Trimming removed 0 bases from V and 4 bases from J; junction bases left unmatched: 8. Germline V CDR1 and CDR2: DFQATT, SNEGSKA (reference sequence). The CDR3 bases are TGCAGTGCTAGAGATGAAGAGCGGGATTCAGAGACCCAGTACTTC. Translation: CSARDEERDSETQYF.

This clonotype was found a few times. This sequence joins TRBV20-1 and TRBJ2-7; 9 positions match TRBD2. This CDR3 has 15 residues. Germline V gene data show CDR1 as DFQATT and CDR2 as SNEGSKA (reference sequence). With 6 bases clipped from V and 2 bases from J, the junction kept 11 bases outside the gene matches. The CDR3 region is CSASPGAGGAYEQYF. The CDR3 coding sequence is TGCAGTGCCTCTCCGGGAGCGGGGGGTGCCTACGAGCAGTACTTC.

Remarks on this clonotype: One end of the junction varies from germline; a read error may be responsible. The V call is TRBV5-1, the J call TRBJ2-2, with 7 bases aligning to TRBD1. The CDR3 sequence is 14 residues long. CDR1 and CDR2 (germline): SGHRS, YFSETQ. The CDR3 sequence: CASSLQGNTGELYF. DNA of the CDR3: TGCGCCAGCAGCTTACAGGGGAACACCGGGGAGCTGTATTTT. The variable domain in full, with the rest retrieved from reference TRBV5-1 and TRBJ2-2, is KAGVTQTPRYLIKTRGQQVTLSCSPISGHRSVSWYQQTPGQGLQFLFEYFSETQRNKGNFPGRFSGRQFSNSRSEMNVSTLELGDSALYLCASSLQGNTGELYFGEGSRLTVL.

The chain links TRBV6-5 to TRBJ2-5; D unresolved. The germline V gene has CDR1 MNHEY and CDR2 SVGAGI. Between the trimmed V and J ends, which lost 2 bases and 0 bases, there was a span of 10 bases. The CDR3 loop spans 15 amino acids. Here the CDR3 reads CASSYRTFNQETQYF. CDR3 sequence (DNA): TGTGCCAGCAGTTACCGGACCTTCAACCAAGAGACCCAGTACTTC.

This chain joins TRBV18 and TRBJ2-1; D not certain. V was shortened by 5 bases and J by 10 bases, with 18 bases between the two germline ends. The length of the CDR3 is 14 residues. CDR1 is KGHSH, CDR2 LQKENI, per germline. The CDR3 sequence: CASSIATRNSEQFF. DNA for the CDR3: TGTGCCAGCTCAATCGCAACGAGAAATTCCGAGCAGTTCTTC. Complete variable domain (other parts from reference TRBV18 and TRBJ2-1): NAGVMQNPRHLVRRRGQEARLRCSPMKGHSHVYWYRQLPEEGLKFMVYLQKENIIDESGMPKERFSAEFPKEGPSILRIQQVVRGDSAAYFCASSIATRNSEQFFGPGTRLTVL.

The chain recombines TRBV5-1 with TRBJ2-7; D assignment may be TRBD1 or TRBD2 (5 bases each). The length of the CDR3 is 15 residues. V was pared by 4 bases and J by 7 bases, with 21 bases between. In germline, CDR1 is SGHRS, CDR2 YFSETQ. The CDR3 coding sequence is TGCGCCAGCAGCGTGGTCCGAGGGGTGCTGGTTGAGCAGTACTTC. It is translated as CASSVVRGVLVEQYF.

This clonotype turned up a few times. This chain connects TRBV30 to TRBJ1-5; 8 positions match TRBD1. Germline values: CDR1 GTSNPN, CDR2 SVGIG (reference sequence). The trim removed 2 bases at V and 2 bases at J, leaving 2 bases unmatched. The CDR3 spans 14 residues. CDR3 DNA: TGTGCCTGGAGTTCGGACAGGGGCAATCAGCCCCAGCATTTT. Translating it yields CAWSSDRGNQPQHF.

This clonotype was picked up many times. V and J are TRBV6-1 and TRBJ1-1; TRBD1 matches 8 bases. Germline assignment: CDR1 MNHNS and CDR2 SASEGT. CDR3 length equals 14 residues. J was trimmed by 5 bases and V by 8 bases; bases with no gene match: 10. CDR3 sequence reads: CASVLTGEYTEAFF. The CDR3 nucleotides are TGTGCCAGCGTCTTGACAGGGGAATATACTGAAGCTTTCTTT.

The CDR3 spells CASSLSIPSETQYF. CDR3 in DNA: TGTGCCAGCAGTTTATCAATCCCATCAGAGACCCAGTACTTC. The chain carries TRBV27 and TRBJ2-5, with D unclear. Germline V gives CDR1 MNHEY, CDR2 SMNVEV (reference sequence). The CDR3 is 14 residues long. The V and J ends lost 0 bases and 4 bases respectively, with 9 bases between them.

This clonotype was seen repeatedly, ten times or more. J is TRBJ1-6 and V is TRBV5-1, with D possibly being TRBD1 (5 bases). This CDR3 is built from 13 residues. Germline V gives CDR1 SGHRS, CDR2 YFSETQ. V shed 4 bases and J shed 7 bases, with 9 bases lying between them. The CDR3 DNA follows: TGCGCCAGCAGCGAAAGACAGAATTCACCCCTCCACTTT. Amino acids: CASSERQNSPLHF.

The chain combines TRBV3-1 with TRBJ2-3; 8 bases are shared with TRBD2. The CDR3 runs 15 residues. Germline assignment: CDR1 LGHDT and CDR2 YNNKEL (reference sequence). The trim removed 2 bases at V and 2 bases at J, leaving 3 bases unmatched. CDR3 nucleotide sequence: TGTGCCAGCAGCCAACAGCGGGGGAACACAGATACGCAGTATTTT. Its translation is CASSQQRGNTDTQYF.

The chain employs TRBV6-4 and TRBJ2-7; TRBD1 matches 7 bases. Germline V CDR1 and CDR2: MRHNA, SNTAGT. The CDR3 length is 11 residues. V trimming: 7 bases; J trimming: 6 bases; junction bases outside the gene matches: 3. The DNA for the CDR3 is TGTGCCAGCAAGAAGGGGGCCGAGCAGTACTTC. Its translation: CASKKGAEQYF.

The V and J genes are TRBV13 and TRBJ1-1; 7 bases map to TRBD1. The CDR3 totals 14 residues. The V gene's germline CDR1 is PRHDT and CDR2 FYEKMQ (reference sequence). With V trimmed by 5 bases and J by 7 bases, 10 bases remained unmatched. The CDR3 reads CASSLSTGNDEAFF. In DNA form, the CDR3 reads TGTGCCAGCAGCCTCTCGACAGGGAACGATGAAGCTTTCTTT. The full variable domain, its missing parts supplied by reference TRBV13 and TRBJ1-1, is AAGVIQSPRHLIKEKRETATLKCYPIPRHDTVYWYQQGPGQDPQFLISFYEKMQSDKGSIPDRFSAQQFSDYHSELNMSSLELGDSALYFCASSLSTGNDEAFFGQGTRLTVV.